This T cell receptor (beta chain) was documented in a study of T cells in tuberculosis. V was cut by 4 bases and J by 4 bases, with 13 bases left in between. The CDR3 has 14 amino acids. Germline-derived CDR1 and CDR2 are MNHNY and SVGAGI (reference sequence). Time point described: new active TB diagnosis, blood taken before or within 7 days of starting treatment. Patients were newly diagnosed, HIV-seronegative, and aged 18 or older. Only in-frame clones appear in the TCRdb table, and some are missing; sequencing was by immunoSEQ multiplex PCR. The sample carries roughly 34,000 clones, roughly nine tenths recorded once.

This sequence joins TRBV6-6 and TRBJ1-2; D is possibly TRBD1 (5 bases). The sequencing used PBMCs, collected at tuberculosis diagnosis. This sequence originates from an adult with tuberculosis. The CDR3, as DNA: TGTGCCAGCAGTTCACGACAGTCTCGCTATGGCTACACCTTC. It codes for CASSSRQSRYGYTF.